The clone carrying this TCR beta chain has ten or more counts. This entry comes from a study of neurological immune-mediated disorders. Germline CDR1 reads MNHEY; CDR2 reads SVGEGT. There are 14 residues in the CDR3. The V and J ends lost 7 bases and 0 bases respectively, with 11 bases between them. One entry per CDR3 protein results from TCRdb running MiXCR on the 5' RACE reads. The data show some 83,000 distinct CDR3 sequences, with 2.6% seen just once and 1.1% held by the top ten. Source material: PBMCs. The chain couples TRBV6-2 or TRBV6-3 to TRBJ2-3; D is ambiguous. The clonotype was recovered from a woman younger than 45 with multiple sclerosis. CDR3 in amino acids: CASMNFGSTDTQYF. For the CDR3, the DNA is TGTGCCAGCATGAACTTCGGAAGCACAGATACGCAGTATTTT.